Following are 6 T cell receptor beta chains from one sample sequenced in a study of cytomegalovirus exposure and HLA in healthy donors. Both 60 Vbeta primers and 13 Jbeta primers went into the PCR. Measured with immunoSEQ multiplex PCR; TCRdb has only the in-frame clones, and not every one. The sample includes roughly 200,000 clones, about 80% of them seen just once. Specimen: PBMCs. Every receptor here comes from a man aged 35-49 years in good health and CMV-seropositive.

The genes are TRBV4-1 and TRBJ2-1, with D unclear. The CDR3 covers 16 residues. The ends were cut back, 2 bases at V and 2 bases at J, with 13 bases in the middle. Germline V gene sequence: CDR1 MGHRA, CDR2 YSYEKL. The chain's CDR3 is CASSQILTPPYNEQFF. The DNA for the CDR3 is TGCGCCAGCAGCCAAATCTTGACACCGCCCTACAATGAGCAGTTCTTC.

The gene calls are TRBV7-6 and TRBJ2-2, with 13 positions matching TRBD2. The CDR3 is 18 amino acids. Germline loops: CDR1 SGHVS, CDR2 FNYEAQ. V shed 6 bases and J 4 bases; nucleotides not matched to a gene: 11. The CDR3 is CASRRTSGSQWTTGELFF. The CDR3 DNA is TGTGCCAGCAGACGGACTAGCGGGAGCCAATGGACCACCGGGGAGCTGTTTTTT.

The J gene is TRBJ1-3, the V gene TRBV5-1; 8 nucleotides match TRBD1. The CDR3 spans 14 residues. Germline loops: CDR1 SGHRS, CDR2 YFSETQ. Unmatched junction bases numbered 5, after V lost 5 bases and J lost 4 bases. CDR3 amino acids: CASRGGTGGNTIYF. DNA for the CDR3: TGCGCCAGCAGGGGAGGGACAGGCGGAAACACCATATATTTT.

CDR3 loop: CASSVQGAHADTQYF. The DNA for the CDR3 is TGTGCCAGCAGCGTTCAGGGGGCGCATGCAGATACGCAGTATTTT. The chain employs TRBV13 and TRBJ2-3; 8 nucleotides align to TRBD1. Unmatched junction bases numbered 8, after V lost 5 bases and J lost 4 bases. CDR3 length equals 15 residues. CDR1 and CDR2 from the germline V gene are PRHDT and FYEKMQ (reference sequence).

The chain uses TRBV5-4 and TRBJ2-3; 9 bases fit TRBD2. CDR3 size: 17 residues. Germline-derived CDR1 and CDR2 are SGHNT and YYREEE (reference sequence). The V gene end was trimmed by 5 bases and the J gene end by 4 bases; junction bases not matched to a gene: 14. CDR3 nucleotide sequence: TGTGCCAGCAGTAAGCTCGGGACTAGCACTGGGCCAGATACGCAGTATTTT. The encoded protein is CASSKLGTSTGPDTQYF.

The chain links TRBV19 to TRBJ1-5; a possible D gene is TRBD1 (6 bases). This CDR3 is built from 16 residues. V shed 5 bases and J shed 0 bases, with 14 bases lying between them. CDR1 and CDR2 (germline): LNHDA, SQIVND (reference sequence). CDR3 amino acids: CASSPQGPYSNQPQHF. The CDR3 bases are TGTGCCAGTAGTCCACAGGGTCCCTATAGCAATCAGCCCCAGCATTTT.